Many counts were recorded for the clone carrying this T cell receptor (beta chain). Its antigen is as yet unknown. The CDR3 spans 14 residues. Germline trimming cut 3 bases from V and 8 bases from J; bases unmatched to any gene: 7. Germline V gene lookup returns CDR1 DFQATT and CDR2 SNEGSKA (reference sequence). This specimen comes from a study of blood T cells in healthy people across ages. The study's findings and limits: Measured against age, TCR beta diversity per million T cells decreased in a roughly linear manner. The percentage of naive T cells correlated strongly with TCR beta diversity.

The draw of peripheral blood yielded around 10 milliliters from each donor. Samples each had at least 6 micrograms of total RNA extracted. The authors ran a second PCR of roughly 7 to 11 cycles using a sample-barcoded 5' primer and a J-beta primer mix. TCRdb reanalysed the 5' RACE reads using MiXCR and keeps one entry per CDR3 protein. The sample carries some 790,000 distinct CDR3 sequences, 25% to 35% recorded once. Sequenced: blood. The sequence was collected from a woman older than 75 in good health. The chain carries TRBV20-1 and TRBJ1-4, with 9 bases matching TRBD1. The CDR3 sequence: CSASGTGRREKLFF. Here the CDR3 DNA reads TGCAGTGCTAGCGGGACAGGGCGGCGAGAAAAACTGTTTTTT.